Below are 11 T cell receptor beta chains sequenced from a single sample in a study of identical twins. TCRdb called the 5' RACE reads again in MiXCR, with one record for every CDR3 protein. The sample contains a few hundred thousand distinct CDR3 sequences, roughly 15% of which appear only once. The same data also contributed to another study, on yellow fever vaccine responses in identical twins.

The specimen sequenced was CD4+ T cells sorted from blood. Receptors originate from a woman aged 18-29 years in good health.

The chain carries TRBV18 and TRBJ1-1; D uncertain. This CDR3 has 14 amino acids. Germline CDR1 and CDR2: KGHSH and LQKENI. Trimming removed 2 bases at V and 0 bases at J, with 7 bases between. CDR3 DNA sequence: TGTGCCAGCTCACCAGACACCCTGAACACTGAAGCTTTCTTT. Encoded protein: CASSPDTLNTEAFF.

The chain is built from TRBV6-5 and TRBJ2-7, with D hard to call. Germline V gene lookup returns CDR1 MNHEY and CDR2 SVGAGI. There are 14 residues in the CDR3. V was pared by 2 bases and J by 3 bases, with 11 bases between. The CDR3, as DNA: TGTGCCAGCAGTTACGGCAGTGCCAACTACGAGCAGTACGTC. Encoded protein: CASSYGSANYEQYV.

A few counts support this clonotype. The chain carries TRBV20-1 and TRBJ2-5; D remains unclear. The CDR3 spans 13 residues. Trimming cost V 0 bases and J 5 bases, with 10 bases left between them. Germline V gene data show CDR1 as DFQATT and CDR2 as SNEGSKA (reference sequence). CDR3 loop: CSARDRVRETQYF. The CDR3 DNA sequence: TGCAGTGCTAGAGATCGGGTACGGGAGACCCAGTACTTC.

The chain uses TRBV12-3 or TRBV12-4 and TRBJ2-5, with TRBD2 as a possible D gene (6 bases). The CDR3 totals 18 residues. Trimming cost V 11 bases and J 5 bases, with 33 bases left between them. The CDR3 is CAFCYVWTLRGTPETQYF. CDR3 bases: TGTGCCTTCTGTTATGTATGGACCCTTCGCGGGACCCCCGAGACCCAGTACTTC.

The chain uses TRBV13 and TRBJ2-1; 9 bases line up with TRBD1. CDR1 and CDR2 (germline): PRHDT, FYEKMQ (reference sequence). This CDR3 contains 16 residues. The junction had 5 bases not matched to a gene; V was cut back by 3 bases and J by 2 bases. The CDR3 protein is CASSFRQGVTYNEQFF. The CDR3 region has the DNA TGTGCCAGCAGCTTCAGACAGGGGGTGACCTACAATGAGCAGTTCTTC.

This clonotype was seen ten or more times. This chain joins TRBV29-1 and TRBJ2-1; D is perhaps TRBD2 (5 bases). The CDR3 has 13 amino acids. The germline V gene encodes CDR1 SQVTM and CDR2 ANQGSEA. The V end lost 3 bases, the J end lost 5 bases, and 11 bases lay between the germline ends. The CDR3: CSVDRRPNNEQFF. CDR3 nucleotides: TGCAGCGTTGATAGGAGGCCTAACAATGAGCAGTTCTTC.

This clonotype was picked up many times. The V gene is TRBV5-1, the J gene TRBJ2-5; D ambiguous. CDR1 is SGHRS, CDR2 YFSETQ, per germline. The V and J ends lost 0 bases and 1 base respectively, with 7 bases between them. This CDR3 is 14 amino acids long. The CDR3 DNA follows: TGCGCCAGCAGCTTGGCGGCAACCCAAGAGACCCAGTACTTC. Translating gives CASSLAATQETQYF.

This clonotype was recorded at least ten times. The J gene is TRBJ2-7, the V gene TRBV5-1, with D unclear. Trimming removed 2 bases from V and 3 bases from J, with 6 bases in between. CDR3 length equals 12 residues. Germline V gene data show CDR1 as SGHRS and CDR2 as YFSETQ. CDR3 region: CASSFDNYEQYF. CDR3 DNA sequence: TGCGCCAGCAGCTTTGACAACTACGAGCAGTACTTC.

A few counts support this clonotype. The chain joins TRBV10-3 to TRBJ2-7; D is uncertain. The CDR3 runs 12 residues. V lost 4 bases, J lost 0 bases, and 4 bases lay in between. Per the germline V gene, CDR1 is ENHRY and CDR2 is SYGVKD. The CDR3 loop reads CAISAGSYEQYF. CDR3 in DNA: TGTGCCATCAGTGCGGGCTCCTACGAGCAGTACTTC.

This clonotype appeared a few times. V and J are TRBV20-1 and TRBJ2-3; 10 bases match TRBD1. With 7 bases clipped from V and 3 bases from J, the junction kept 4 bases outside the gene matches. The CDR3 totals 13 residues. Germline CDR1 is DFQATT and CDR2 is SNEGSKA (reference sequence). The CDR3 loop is CSGGDRGTDTQYF. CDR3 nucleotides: TGCAGTGGTGGGGACAGGGGTACAGATACGCAGTATTTT.

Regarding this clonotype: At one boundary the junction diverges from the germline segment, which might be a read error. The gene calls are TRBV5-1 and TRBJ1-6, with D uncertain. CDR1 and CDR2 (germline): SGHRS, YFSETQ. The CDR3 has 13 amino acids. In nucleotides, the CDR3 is TGCGCCGGCAGATCCGGGGTGAATTCACCCCTCCACTTT. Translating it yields CAGRSGVNSPLHF. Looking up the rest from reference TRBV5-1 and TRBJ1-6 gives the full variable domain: KAGVTQTPRYLIKTRGQQVTLSCSPISGHRSVSWYQQTPGQGLQFLFEYFSETQRNKGNFPGRFSGRQFSNSRSEMNVSTLELGDSALYLCAGRSGVNSPLHFGNGTRLTVT.